This paragraph covers one TCR beta chain sequence. The data originate from a study of blood T cell repertoires in COVID-19. The V and J ends lost 1 base and 0 bases respectively, with 4 bases between them. This CDR3 has 13 residues. The germline V gene encodes CDR1 MGHRA and CDR2 YSYEKL. Libraries were prepared by immunoSEQ multiplex PCR; TCRdb keeps only in-frame clonotypes and omits some of them. The sample lists about 360,000 clones, roughly 86% seen once, with 2.5% to 3.5% in the top ten. This sequence joins TRBV4-1 and TRBJ2-7; D call uncertain. This receptor was obtained from a human donor in a cohort sampled during active COVID-19. The sequenced sample was peripheral blood. CDR3 loop: CASSQGASYEQYF. CDR3 DNA sequence: TGCGCCAGCAGCCAAGGGGCCTCCTACGAGCAGTACTTC.